This TCR beta chain was captured in a study of response to subunit inactivated influenza vaccine. TCRdb independently ran MiXCR on the RT-PCR reads; one entry per CDR3 protein. The sample records under 200,000 distinct CDR3 sequences, roughly 12% being singletons. This CDR3 comprises 16 residues. The germline V and J ends were trimmed by 2 bases and 2 bases, with 15 bases remaining between them. In germline, CDR1 is MNHNS, CDR2 SASEGT. There are a few counts of this clonotype. A further study also used this sample, focusing on T cells expressing NK-cell markers. That study reports: Scientists made TCR beta cDNA using 5'RACE template switching with UMIs. Of eight sequenced donors, seven were HCMV-seropositive and one HCMV-seronegative. NKG2C+ dominant clonotypes from several donors made up roughly 1.0-8% of CD8+ T cells. For a few donors, these clonotypes were likewise the leading ones in the CD3+CD56-NKG2C+ fraction. Whether expanded NKG2C+ T cell clones were HCMV-specific remained unclear.

The gene calls are TRBV6-1 and TRBJ2-5, with unresolved D. The sequence was collected from a man aged 50-60 years who received an inactivated influenza vaccine. Here the sequenced sample was CD8+ T cells sorted from PBMCs, taken about 12 days after vaccination. The CDR3 here is CASSELTADPQETQYF. Written as DNA, the CDR3 is TGTGCCAGCAGTGAATTAACCGCCGACCCACAAGAGACCCAGTACTTC.